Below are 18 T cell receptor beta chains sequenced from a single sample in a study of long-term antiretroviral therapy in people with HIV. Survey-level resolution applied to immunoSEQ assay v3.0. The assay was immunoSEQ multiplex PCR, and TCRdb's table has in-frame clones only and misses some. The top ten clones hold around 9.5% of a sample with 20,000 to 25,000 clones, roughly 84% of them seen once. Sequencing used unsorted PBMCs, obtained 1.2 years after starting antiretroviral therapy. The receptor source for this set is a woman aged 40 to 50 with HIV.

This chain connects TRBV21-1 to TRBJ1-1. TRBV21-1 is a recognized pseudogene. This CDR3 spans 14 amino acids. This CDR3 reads CASSKRFPGCEAFF. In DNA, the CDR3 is TGTGCCAGCAGCAAGAGGTTTCCGGGCTGTGAAGCTTTCTTT.

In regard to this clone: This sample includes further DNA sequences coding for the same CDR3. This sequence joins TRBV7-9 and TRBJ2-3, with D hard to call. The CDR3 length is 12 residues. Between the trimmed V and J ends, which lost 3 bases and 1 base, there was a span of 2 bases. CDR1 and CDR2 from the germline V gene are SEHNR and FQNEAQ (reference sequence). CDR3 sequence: CASSLGTDTQYF. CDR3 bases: TGTGCCAGCAGCTTGGGCACAGATACGCAGTATTTT.

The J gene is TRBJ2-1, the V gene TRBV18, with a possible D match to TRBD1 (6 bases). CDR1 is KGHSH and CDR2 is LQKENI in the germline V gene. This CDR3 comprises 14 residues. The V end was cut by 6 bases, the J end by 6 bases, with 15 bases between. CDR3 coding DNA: TGTGCCAGCTCGGGCCGACAGGTCCGCAATGAGCAGTTCTTC. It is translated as CASSGRQVRNEQFF.

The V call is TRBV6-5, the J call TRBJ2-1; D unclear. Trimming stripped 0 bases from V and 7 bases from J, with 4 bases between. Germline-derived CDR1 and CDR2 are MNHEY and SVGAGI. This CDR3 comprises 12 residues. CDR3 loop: CASSYSGNEQFF. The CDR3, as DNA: TGTGCCAGCAGTTACTCGGGTAATGAGCAGTTCTTC.

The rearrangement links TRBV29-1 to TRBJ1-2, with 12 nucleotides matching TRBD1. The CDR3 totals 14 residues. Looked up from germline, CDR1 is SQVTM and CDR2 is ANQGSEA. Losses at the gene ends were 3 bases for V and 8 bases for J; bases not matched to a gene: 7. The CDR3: CSVDSGTGGRGYTF. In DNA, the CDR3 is TGCAGCGTTGACTCCGGGACAGGGGGCCGGGGCTACACCTTC. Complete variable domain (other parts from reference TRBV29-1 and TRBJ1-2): SAVISQKPSRDICQRGTSLTIQCQVDSQVTMMFWYRQQPGQSLTLIATANQGSEATYESGFVIDKFPISRPNLTFSTLTVSNMSPEDSSIYLCSVDSGTGGRGYTFGSGTRLTVV.

The DNA for the CDR3 is TGTGCCAGCAGCTTGGTAGGGATGGAAGATACGCAGTATTTT. This codes for CASSLVGMEDTQYF. The chain has TRBV5-6 and TRBJ2-3, with D unclear. With 0 bases removed from V and 5 bases from J, the gap between germline ends came to 10 bases. The CDR3 runs 14 residues. Germline CDR1 is SGHDT and CDR2 is YYEEEE.

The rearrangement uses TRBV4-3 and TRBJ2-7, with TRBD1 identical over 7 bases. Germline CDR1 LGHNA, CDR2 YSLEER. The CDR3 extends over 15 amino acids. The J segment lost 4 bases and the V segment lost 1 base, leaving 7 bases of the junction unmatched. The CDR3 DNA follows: TGCGCCAGCAGCCAAGGGGCGACAGGGCCTTACGAGCAGTACTTC. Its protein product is CASSQGATGPYEQYF.

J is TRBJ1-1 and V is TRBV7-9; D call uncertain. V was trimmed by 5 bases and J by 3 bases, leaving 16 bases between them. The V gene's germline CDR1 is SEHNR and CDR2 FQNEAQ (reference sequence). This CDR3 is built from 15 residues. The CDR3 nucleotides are TGTGCCAGCAGCACAAGACTCGAGTGGTACACTGAAGCTTTCTTT. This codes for CASSTRLEWYTEAFF.

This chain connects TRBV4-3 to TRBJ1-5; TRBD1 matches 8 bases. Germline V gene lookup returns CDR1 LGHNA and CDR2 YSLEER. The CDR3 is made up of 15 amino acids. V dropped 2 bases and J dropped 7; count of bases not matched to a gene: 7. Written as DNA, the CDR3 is TGCGCCAGCAGCCAATACGAGGGGACAGGACAGCCCCAGCATTTT. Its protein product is CASSQYEGTGQPQHF.

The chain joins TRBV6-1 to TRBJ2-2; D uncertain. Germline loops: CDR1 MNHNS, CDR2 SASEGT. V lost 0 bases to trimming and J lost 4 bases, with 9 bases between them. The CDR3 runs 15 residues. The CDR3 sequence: CASSEASRRTGELFF. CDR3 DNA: TGTGCCAGCAGTGAAGCAAGCAGGCGCACCGGGGAGCTGTTTTTT.

The chain's CDR3 is CASTLGGALQETQYF. CDR3 nucleotide sequence: TGTGCCAGCACCCTCGGGGGGGCCCTTCAAGAGACCCAGTACTTC. The chain recombines TRBV13 with TRBJ2-5; 8 positions match TRBD2. Germline trimming cut 7 bases from V and 2 bases from J; bases unmatched to any gene: 9. Looked up from germline, CDR1 is PRHDT and CDR2 is FYEKMQ (reference sequence). The CDR3 totals 15 residues.

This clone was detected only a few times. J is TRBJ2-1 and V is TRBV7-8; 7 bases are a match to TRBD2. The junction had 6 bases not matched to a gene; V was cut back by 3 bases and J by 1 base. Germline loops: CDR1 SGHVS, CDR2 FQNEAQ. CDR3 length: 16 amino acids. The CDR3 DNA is TGTGCCAGCAGCTTCCGGGCGGGAGTGTCCTACAATGAGCAGTTCTTC. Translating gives CASSFRAGVSYNEQFF. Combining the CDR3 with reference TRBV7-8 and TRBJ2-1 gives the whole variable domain GAGVSQSPRYKVAKRGQDVALRCDPISGHVSLFWYQQALGQGPEFLTYFQNEAQLDKSGLPSDRFFAERPEGSVSTLKIQRTQQEDSAVYLCASSFRAGVSYNEQFFGPGTRLTVL.

The CDR3 is CASSPGTGFSYEQYF. The CDR3 nucleotides are TGCGCCAGCAGCCCGGGGACAGGGTTCTCCTACGAGCAGTACTTC. The chain employs TRBV4-1 and TRBJ2-7, with TRBD1 matching over 9 bases. This CDR3 spans 15 amino acids. Looked up from germline, CDR1 is MGHRA and CDR2 is YSYEKL. Losses at the gene ends were 4 bases for V and 0 bases for J; bases not matched to a gene: 4.

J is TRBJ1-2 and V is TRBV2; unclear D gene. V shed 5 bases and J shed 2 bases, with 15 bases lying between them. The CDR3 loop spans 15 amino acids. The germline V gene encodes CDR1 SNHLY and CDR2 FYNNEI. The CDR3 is CASSLYEELNYGYTF. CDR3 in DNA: TGTGCCAGCAGTTTGTACGAAGAACTCAACTATGGCTACACCTTC.

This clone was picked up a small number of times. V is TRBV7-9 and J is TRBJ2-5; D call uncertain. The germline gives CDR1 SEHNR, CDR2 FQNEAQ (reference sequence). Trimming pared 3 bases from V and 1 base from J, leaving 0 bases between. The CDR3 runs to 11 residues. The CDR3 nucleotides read TGTGCCAGCAGCTTCCAAGAGACCCAGTACTTC. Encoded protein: CASSFQETQYF.

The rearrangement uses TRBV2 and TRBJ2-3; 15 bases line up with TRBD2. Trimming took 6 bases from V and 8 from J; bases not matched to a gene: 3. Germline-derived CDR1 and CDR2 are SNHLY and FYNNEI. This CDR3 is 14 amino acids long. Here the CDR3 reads CASRPGLAGGTQYF. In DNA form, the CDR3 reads TGTGCCAGCAGGCCGGGACTAGCGGGAGGTACGCAGTATTTT.

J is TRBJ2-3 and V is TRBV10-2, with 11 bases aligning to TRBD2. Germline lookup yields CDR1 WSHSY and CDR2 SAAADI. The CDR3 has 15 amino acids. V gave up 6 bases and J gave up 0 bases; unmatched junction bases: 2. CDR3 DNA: TGCGCCAGCAGAGGGACTAGCGGAAGCACAGATACGCAGTATTTT. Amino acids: CASRGTSGSTDTQYF.

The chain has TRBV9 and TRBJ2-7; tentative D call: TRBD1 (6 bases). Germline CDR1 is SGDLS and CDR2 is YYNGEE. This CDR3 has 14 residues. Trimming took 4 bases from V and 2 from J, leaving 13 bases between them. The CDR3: CASSPTGLTYEQYF. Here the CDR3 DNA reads TGTGCCAGCAGCCCCACAGGGCTAACCTACGAGCAGTACTTC.